A selection of T cell receptor beta chains follows, all from one sample in a study of naive and memory T cell subsets. TCRdb reprocessed the UMI-ligation and nested PCR reads with MiXCR, giving one entry per CDR3 protein. This sample has 70,000 to 95,000 distinct CDR3 sequences, with around 6.5% found just once. Sequenced material: central memory CD4+ T cells from blood. The receptors were sampled from a human donor in good health. CDR3s include the opening cysteine and the closing phenylalanine or tryptophan. The D gene is left open where the match is weak. A row's size may be missing; if present it is once, few, many or a size class.

many | TRBD1 | TRBJ2-3 | TRBV20-1 | TGCAGTGCTAGAGCTGCGGCAGGGGGCATGACAGATACGCAGTATTTT | CSARAAAGGMTDTQYF
many | NA | TRBJ2-3 | TRBV11-2 | TGTGCCAGCAGCAACCCTACGCTAGATACGCAGTATTTT | CASSNPTLDTQYF
few | NA | TRBJ1-2 | TRBV7-9 | TGTGCCAGCAGCTTGTCCGGTCAGGCCTATGGCTACACCTTC | CASSLSGQAYGYTF
few | NA | TRBJ2-7 | TRBV11-2 | TGTGCCAGCAGCTTAGAGACCAAGTACGAGCAGTACTTC | CASSLETKYEQYF
many | NA | TRBJ2-1 | TRBV29-1 | TGCAGCGACCTGAGGAGAGGGGGACTTTCCTACAATGAGCAGTTCTTC | CSDLRRGGLSYNEQFF
few | NA | TRBJ2-5 | TRBV12-3/TRBV12-4 | TGTGCCAGCAGTTTGGGCAGACCAAGCCAAGAGACCCAGTACTTC | CASSLGRPSQETQYF
many | NA | TRBJ2-7 | TRBV20-1 | TGCAGTGCTAGAGATCCTACACAGGGTAGGGGATCCTACGAGCAGTACTTC | CSARDPTQGRGSYEQYF
many | NA | TRBJ2-1 | TRBV2 | TGTGCCAGCAGTGAAAGCGGGACAGGATATCGCGGGCAGTTCTTC | CASSESGTGYRGQFF
many | NA | TRBJ1-3 | TRBV29-1 | TGCAGCGTTGATAGTCACTCTGGAAACACCATATATTTT | CSVDSHSGNTIYF
many | NA | TRBJ1-3 | TRBV28 | TGTGCCAGCCGTACGGGGCAGGTGGTAAACACCATATATTTT | CASRTGQVVNTIYF
many | NA | TRBJ1-6 | TRBV7-3 | TGTGCCAGCAGCTTAACACCCGGGTCTTTCGGTAATTCACCCCTCCACTTT | CASSLTPGSFGNSPLHF
NA | TRBD2 | TRBJ2-7 | TRBV4-2 | TGTGCCAGCAGCCAAGATGGCACTAGCGGACCCTACGAGCAGTACTTC | CASSQDGTSGPYEQYF
many | TRBD1 | TRBJ1-2 | TRBV20-1 | TGCAGTGCCGAGGGGACAGGGGAGGACTATGGCTACACCTTC | CSAEGTGEDYGYTF
many | NA | TRBJ1-2 | TRBV7-8 | TGTGCCAGCAGCTTAGGAGGACGGTTGGGCTATGGCTACACCTTC | CASSLGGRLGYGYTF
NA | NA | TRBJ2-7 | TRBV30 | TGTGCCTGGAGTGACCAGGGTAGCTACGAGCAGTACTTC | CAWSDQGSYEQYF
many | TRBD2 | TRBJ2-4 | TRBV2 | TGTGCCAGCAAGCTGGGCGGGGGGGCCAAAAACATTCAGTACTTC | CASKLGGGAKNIQYF
many | NA | TRBJ1-5 | TRBV6-5 | TGTGCCAGCAGTTACTCTAAAACCTCAGGACAGCCCCAGCATTTT | CASSYSKTSGQPQHF
NA | NA | TRBJ1-2 | TRBV30 | TGTGCCTGGAGCGGCATTGTAGGGTATGGCTACACCTTC | CAWSGIVGYGYTF
NA | NA | TRBJ1-5 | TRBV20-1 | TGCAGTGCTAGCCCAGATCGGCAGTCCCAGCCCCAGCATTTT | CSASPDRQSQPQHF
many | NA | TRBJ1-2 | TRBV5-6 | TGTGCCAGCAGGGCGGCAGGGGCCCTTAACTATGGCTACACCTTC | CASRAAGALNYGYTF
many | TRBD1 | TRBJ2-7 | TRBV28 | TGTGCCAGCACTCAAGGGGACAGGGGAGGAGGCGAGCAGTACTTC | CASTQGDRGGGEQYF
few | NA | TRBJ2-1 | TRBV20-1 | TGCAGTGTTTCCTACTTGAACTCCTACAATGAGCAGTTCTTC | CSVSYLNSYNEQFF
few | TRBD2 | TRBJ2-7 | TRBV7-2 | TGTGCCAGCAGCTTAGGTGCTAGCGGGGTCTACGAGCAGTACTTC | CASSLGASGVYEQYF
few | NA | TRBJ2-3 | TRBV27 | TGTGCCAGCAGTTTTCATTTAATTCGGGACACAGATACGCAGTATTTT | CASSFHLIRDTDTQYF
many | TRBD1 | TRBJ1-5 | TRBV12-3/TRBV12-4 | TGTGCCAGCAGTTGGACAGGGAATAGCAATCAGCCCCAGCATTTT | CASSWTGNSNQPQHF
many | NA | TRBJ2-7 | TRBV7-2 | TGTGCCAGCAGCCGAAACAGTAACTCCTACGAGCAGTACTTC | CASSRNSNSYEQYF
many | TRBD2 | TRBJ2-1 | TRBV29-1 | TGCAGCGTTGCTGGTCCCGGGACTAGCGGGGGGGCCTTTTTTGAGCAGTTCTTC | CSVAGPGTSGGAFFEQFF
many | NA | TRBJ1-5 | TRBV13 | TGTGCCAGCAGCTTTTATAATCAGCCCCAGCATTTT | CASSFYNQPQHF
many | TRBD1 | TRBJ2-5 | TRBV6-5 | TGTGCCAGCAGTGAACTGGGACAGGGGGAAGAGACCCAGTACTTC | CASSELGQGEETQYF
NA | NA | TRBJ1-2 | TRBV20-1 | TGCGGCGGACCCACTGACCGCTACTATGGCTACACCTTC | CGGPTDRYYGYTF
many | NA | TRBJ1-5 | TRBV21-1 | TGTGCCAGCAGGTCCTCCCTTAGGGGACAGACGAAATATAGCAATCAGCCCCAGCATTTT | CASRSSLRGQTKYSNQPQHF
NA | TRBD2 | TRBJ2-1 | TRBV27 | TGTGCCAGCAGTTTATCCGCGGCGGGAGGCATACAGAATGAGCAGTTCTTC | CASSLSAAGGIQNEQFF
many | NA | TRBJ1-3 | TRBV6-6 | TGTGCCAGCAGTATCATAAGACATTCTGGAAACACCATATATTTT | CASSIIRHSGNTIYF
NA | NA | TRBJ2-1 | TRBV7-2 | TGTGCCAGCAGCGGGCTCAATGAGCAGTTCTTC | CASSGLNEQFF
many | NA | TRBJ2-3 | TRBV7-3 | TGTGCCAGCAGCTTAAACGGATTCACAGATACGCAGTATTTT | CASSLNGFTDTQYF
NA | TRBD2 | TRBJ2-5 | TRBV7-9 | TGTGCCAGCAGCTTAGGAGGACTAGCGGGGGTCCAAGAGACCCAGTACTTC | CASSLGGLAGVQETQYF
NA | NA | TRBJ2-1 | TRBV3-1 | TGTGCCAGCAGCCCGGTTTCCCGCGGCCGTACCATCAATGAGCAGTTCTTC | CASSPVSRGRTINEQFF
many | NA | TRBJ2-4 | TRBV24-1 | TGTGCCCCATCCAGGGACCTAAAAGCCAAAAACATTCAGTACTTC | CAPSRDLKAKNIQYF
few | NA | TRBJ2-3 | TRBV4-2 | TGTGCCAGCAGCCAAGAGCAGGCAGGTAGCACAGATACGCAGTATTTT | CASSQEQAGSTDTQYF
few | NA | TRBJ1-5 | TRBV12-3/TRBV12-4 | TGTGCCAGCAGATCCGGACTGCTCAATCAGCCCCAGCATTTT | CASRSGLLNQPQHF
many | NA | TRBJ2-5 | TRBV7-9 | TGTGCCAGCAGCTCGTATGAGACCCAGTACTTC | CASSSYETQYF
many | NA | TRBJ1-1 | TRBV7-9 | TGTGCCAGCAGACAGACAGTTAACACTGAAGCTTTCTTT | CASRQTVNTEAFF
many | NA | TRBJ1-5 | TRBV28 | TGTGCCAGCAGTGTGGCGAAGGGTACGAATCAGCCCCAGCATTTT | CASSVAKGTNQPQHF
many | TRBD2 | TRBJ2-7 | TRBV19 | TGTGCCAGCTCCGGGAGGAGCGAGCAGTACTTC | CASSGRSEQYF
few | TRBD2 | TRBJ2-1 | TRBV28 | TGTGCCAGCAGACGTGGGGGCGGGGGGACCTATGAGCAGTTCTTC | CASRRGGGGTYEQFF
NA | NA | TRBJ1-2 | TRBV12-3/TRBV12-4 | TGTGCCAGCAGTTTAGAGGGCCAGGGGCGTTACTATGGCTACACCTTC | CASSLEGQGRYYGYTF
NA | NA | TRBJ2-2 | TRBV7-2 | TGTGCCAGCAGCTACCGGGTGGGGGCCGGGGAGCTGTTTTTT | CASSYRVGAGELFF
many | TRBD1 | TRBJ1-2 | TRBV27 | TGTGCCAGCAGGTCCGGACAGGGCTTCTATGGCTACACCTTC | CASRSGQGFYGYTF
many | NA | TRBJ2-1 | TRBV4-3 | TGCGCCAGCAGCCAGATGGGGGCAGGGAAACAAAATGAGCAGTTCTTC | CASSQMGAGKQNEQFF
NA | NA | TRBJ2-2 | TRBV27 | TGTGCCAGCAGTTTACGGGGTCCCGACAGGCATACCGGGGAGCTGTTTTTT | CASSLRGPDRHTGELFF
many | NA | TRBJ1-5 | TRBV2 | TGTGCCAGCAGGAGTATGAGCAATCAGCCCCAGCATTTT | CASRSMSNQPQHF